Listed below are T cell receptor beta chains from one sample, sequenced in a study of CD8+CD57+ T cells in acquired aplastic anemia. TCRdb reanalysed the reads using MiXCR and keeps one entry per CDR3 protein. Here the sample spans around 180,000 distinct CDR3 sequences, around 50% being singletons. Sequencing used sorted CD4+, CD8+, or CD8+CD57+ T cells (not recorded which) from PBMCs. These receptors all come from a human donor with aplastic anemia. Each CDR3 is given with its conserved first and last residue. The order of the fields is D gene, clone size, J gene, V gene, CDR3 protein, CDR3 DNA. A D gene is named only where the DNA matches it firmly. The listing skips clone size in some rows; elsewhere it reads once, few, many or a size class.

TRBD2,NA,TRBJ2-5,TRBV15,CATSRVRGLGETQYF,TGTGCCACCAGCAGAGTCCGCGGACTAGGCGAGACCCAGTACTTC
NA,NA,TRBJ2-7,TRBV9,CASSVGALGPTLEQYF,TGTGCCAGCAGCGTAGGAGCCCTAGGGCCCACCCTCGAGCAGTACTTC
NA,NA,TRBJ1-3,TRBV10-3,CASSESPGNIIYF,TGTGCCAGCAGTGAGTCCCCTGGAAACATCATATATTTT
TRBD1,few,TRBJ1-2,TRBV24-1,CATSDQGTGNGGYTF,TGTGCCACCAGTGATCAAGGGACAGGGAATGGAGGCTACACCTTC
NA,NA,TRBJ2-3,TRBV7-3,CASSLAVGDTQYF,TGCGCCAGCAGCCTGGCCGTAGGAGATACGCAGTATTTT
TRBD1,many,TRBJ2-1,TRBV19,CASSIGQGTNEQFF,TGTGCCAGTAGTATTGGACAGGGCACTAATGAGCAGTTCTTC
TRBD1,few,TRBJ1-2,TRBV5-1,CASSSTPSQGAYGYTF,TGCGCCAGCAGCTCTACGCCCTCTCAGGGGGCCTATGGCTACACCTTC
NA,NA,TRBJ2-5,TRBV20-1,CSAFRGGSNQETQYF,TGCAGTGCTTTCAGGGGCGGGTCGAACCAAGAGACCCAGTACTTC
NA,NA,TRBJ2-3,TRBV20-1,CSASSTDGTDTQYF,TGCAGTGCCAGCAGTACGGACGGCACAGATACGCAGTATTTT
NA,few,TRBJ2-6,TRBV7-6,CASSLGSGGANVLTF,TGTGCCAGCAGCTTAGGTAGTGGTGGGGCCAACGTCCTGACTTTC
NA,few,TRBJ2-5,TRBV24-1,CATSEDGTRYTQYF,TGTGCCACCAGTGAGGACGGGACGAGGTATACCCAGTACTTC
NA,NA,TRBJ2-3,TRBV29-1,CSVEDGLLTDTQYF,TGCAGCGTTGAAGATGGACTGCTCACAGATACGCAGTATTTT
TRBD1,NA,TRBJ2-7,TRBV16,CASSQGTVSSYEQYF,TGTGCCAGCAGCCAGGGGACAGTAAGCTCCTACGAGCAGTACTTC
TRBD1,many,TRBJ2-2,TRBV15,CATSRDRGAGELFF,TGTGCCACCAGCAGGGACAGGGGAGCCGGGGAGCTGTTTTTT
NA,NA,TRBJ2-1,TRBV15,CATSRDRSTAEQFF,TGTGCCACCAGCAGAGATCGCTCCACCGCTGAGCAGTTCTTC
NA,few,TRBJ1-5,TRBV28,CASSLLGGGPQHF,TGTGCCAGCAGTTTGCTCGGGGGAGGGCCCCAGCATTTT
NA,NA,TRBJ2-7,TRBV14,CASQGWSYEQYF,TGTGCCAGCCAGGGGTGGTCCTACGAGCAGTACTTC
TRBD2,few,TRBJ2-3,TRBV6-1,CASSEGVSGGTDTQYF,TGTGCCAGCAGTGAAGGGGTTAGCGGGGGAACAGATACGCAGTATTTT
NA,NA,TRBJ1-6,TRBV10-3,CATVSEVGGNSPLHF,TGTGCCACCGTAAGTGAAGTGGGGGGTAATTCACCCCTCCACTTT
TRBD1,NA,TRBJ1-5,TRBV18,CASSSTGVGRNQPQHF,TGTGCCAGCTCATCGACAGGGGTCGGGCGCAATCAGCCCCAGCATTTT
NA,NA,TRBJ2-3,TRBV27,CASSPDYSTDTQYF,TGTGCCAGCAGCCCCGACTACAGCACAGATACGCAGTATTTT
TRBD1,once,TRBJ2-1,TRBV10-3,CAISPGQGAFYNEQFF,TGTGCCATCAGCCCGGGACAGGGGGCCTTCTACAATGAGCAGTTCTTC
TRBD1,many,TRBJ1-6,TRBV15,CATSGPGTGGSSPLHF,TGTGCCACCAGCGGCCCCGGGACAGGGGGCAGTTCACCCCTCCACTTT
NA,many,TRBJ1-2,TRBV19,CASSMVENGYTF,TGTGCCAGTAGTATGGTTGAGAATGGCTACACCTTC
TRBD1,NA,TRBJ1-1,TRBV11-2,CASSRQDRFNSGVEAFF,TGTGCCAGCAGCCGACAGGACAGGTTTAACTCCGGAGTTGAAGCTTTCTTT
TRBD2,NA,TRBJ2-7,TRBV2,CASSPSGRYEQYF,TGTGCCAGCAGTCCCTCCGGGAGGTACGAGCAGTACTTC
NA,once,TRBJ2-1,TRBV7-3,CASSPDSYNEQFF,TGTGCCAGCAGCCCGGACAGTTACAATGAGCAGTTCTTC
NA,NA,TRBJ2-2,TRBV27,CASSIRGQGTGELFF,TGTGCCAGCAGTATCAGGGGCCAGGGCACCGGGGAGCTGTTTTTT
TRBD1,many,TRBJ2-7,TRBV29-1,CSVAWTGNYEQYF,TGCAGCGTTGCCTGGACAGGGAACTACGAGCAGTACTTC
NA,NA,TRBJ2-5,TRBV25-1,CASSEFHTYQETQYF,TGTGCCAGCAGTGAATTTCACACGTACCAAGAGACCCAGTACTTC
NA,many,TRBJ1-5,TRBV19,CASSISVGGGVNQPQHF,TGTGCCAGTAGTATATCTGTAGGGGGGGGTGTCAATCAGCCCCAGCATTTT
NA,many,TRBJ1-6,TRBV5-1,CASSPQGTPLHF,TGCGCCAGCAGCCCCCAAGGGACACCCCTCCACTTT
TRBD1,few,TRBJ1-6,TRBV5-5,CASSFTGEAPLHF,TGTGCCAGCAGCTTTACAGGGGAGGCACCCCTCCACTTT
NA,NA,TRBJ1-1,TRBV12-3/TRBV12-4,CASSLRQNTEAFF,TGTGCCAGCAGTTTGAGGCAGAACACTGAAGCTTTCTTT
NA,NA,TRBJ2-3,TRBV9,CASSVVEGVTDTQYF,TGTGCCAGCAGCGTAGTTGAGGGAGTCACAGATACGCAGTATTTT
TRBD2,NA,TRBJ2-1,TRBV20-1,CSAVLAGVGEQFF,TGCAGTGCGGTCCTAGCGGGAGTTGGTGAGCAGTTCTTC
TRBD1,NA,TRBJ1-2,TRBV20-1,CSAGGQPYGYTF,TGCAGTGCAGGGGGACAGCCCTATGGCTACACCTTC
NA,NA,TRBJ2-2,TRBV25-1,CATRGTVGTGELFF,TGTGCCACGCGTGGTACCGTTGGCACCGGGGAGCTGTTTTTT
TRBD2,many,TRBJ2-5,TRBV12-5,CASALGGQETQYF,TGTGCTAGTGCCTTGGGAGGGCAAGAGACCCAGTACTTC
NA,NA,TRBJ1-6,TRBV25-1,CASSEARGYNSPLHF,TGTGCCAGCAGTGAGGCCAGAGGGTACAATTCACCCCTCCACTTT
TRBD2,NA,TRBJ2-1,TRBV5-1,CASSLESGLAGGGQFF,TGCGCCAGCAGCTTGGAATCAGGACTAGCGGGAGGAGGGCAGTTCTTC
NA,NA,TRBJ2-5,TRBV5-1,CASSLIQPMDETQYF,TGCGCCAGCAGCTTAATACAGCCGATGGACGAGACCCAGTACTTC
NA,few,TRBJ1-3,TRBV10-3,CAISESPIRDTIYF,TGTGCCATCAGTGAGTCTCCCATTCGGGACACCATATATTTT
TRBD2,many,TRBJ2-5,TRBV20-1,CSARVLAGGLGETQYF,TGCAGTGCTAGAGTCCTAGCGGGGGGTTTGGGAGAGACCCAGTACTTC
NA,many,TRBJ1-5,TRBV7-2,CASADSASNQPQHF,TGTGCCAGCGCGGACAGCGCAAGTAATCAGCCCCAGCATTTT
TRBD2,many,TRBJ2-5,TRBV5-1,CASGGGASSGETQYF,TGCGCCAGCGGCGGGGGGGCTAGTTCCGGAGAGACCCAGTACTTC
TRBD1,NA,TRBJ2-7,TRBV20-1,CSARDRVYEQYF,TGCAGTGCTAGGGACAGGGTCTACGAGCAGTACTTC
NA,NA,TRBJ1-2,TRBV20-1,CSARRGQGHLYGYTF,TGCAGTGCTAGGCGGGGGCAGGGGCACCTCTATGGCTACACCTTC
NA,few,TRBJ2-2,TRBV4-1,CASSQDPWGNTGELFF,TGCGCCAGCAGCCAAGATCCCTGGGGGAACACCGGGGAGCTGTTTTTT